This T cell receptor beta chain was identified during a study of HIV-infected patients and healthy controls (TCRdb year 2014). Concerning the study at large: CD4 counts were modestly but significantly increased in about 85% of the 16 patients after three months of therapy, but they remained below normal ranges. CD8 counts showed no consistent shift during early therapy, whereas the CD4:CD8 ratio rose slightly. After a further year of therapy, viral load was undetectable in all patients, having already become undetectable in about 70% of the 16 patients by the second bleed. Relative to controls, total CDR3 counts per chain did not differ significantly, and patients lacked overall T-cell lymphocytopenia. Whether deep TCR repertoire sequencing of small blood samples from HIV patients could capture immune perturbation and reconstitution was tested in the study.

Reverse transcription of 400 to 650 ng RNA was performed with SuperScript III using primers directed against the alpha and beta constant regions. Alpha and beta chain libraries were generated separately via chain-specific third strand synthesis with multiplexing indices. The protocol used a single primer pair to amplify all rearrangements within a chain, which avoided primer bias, and attached molecular barcodes to each cDNA molecule. Purified cDNA was ligated with T4 RNA Ligase 1 onto a 5' RACE adapter bearing a random hexamer and the SP2 sequencing primer site. With slow temperature ramps used to favor optimal annealing, second strand synthesis was primed from the SP2 site with Phusion polymerase. Two random hexamer sequences, both added before amplification and joined together, made up the 12-nucleotide barcode of each molecule. P5 and P7 adapter elements plus a second index were added in a short first PCR, which was followed by an approximately 20-cycle amplification PCR with P5s and P7 primers. Libraries received approximately 30 PCR cycles in total, were quantified on a Qubit, sized on a Bioanalyzer, and diluted to 4 to 5 nM. The normalized libraries were sequenced on an Illumina MiSeq using 2 x 250 paired-end kits. Into around 9.5 ul Tris-Cl, the reverse transcription reactions were eluted following cleanup on MinElute columns. Adapter ligations were incubated for 20 to 25 hours at 16 degrees C and subsequently purified with AMPure XP beads at a 1:1 ratio. Concerning the study's data processing: Demultiplexed FASTQ files were processed with a modified Decombinator that output V, J, insert and barcode information. Sequences that shared a barcode but differed from the dominant sequence were treated as errors and discarded, and barcodes were clustered at Levenshtein distance 3 and counted to estimate the original cDNA molecules. Downstream analyses used R packages ineq, vegan, igraph and RCytoscape, with IMGT nomenclature and CDR3 definitions. The authors computed V gene usage over distinct sequences and counted each TCR a single time to avoid skew from clonal expansion. Within a donor, similarity networks joined unique CDR3 amino acid sequences in every case where two of them were separated by a single Levenshtein edit. Published HIV-specific CDR3s (under 95 alpha, several hundred beta) and CMV-specific CDR3s (around 13 alpha, a few hundred beta) were compiled and searched for in the repertoires. Random subsampling to size-matched repertoires showed patients' decreased diversity was not caused by their lower sequence numbers. TCRdb trimmed public reads at Q25 via fastp, called clones via MiXCR and kept in-frame beta chains. Entries that share a CDR3 protein sequence are merged under the most common genes and DNA. The V and J calls and clone size come from TCRdb's table, not from the authors' own analysis. Here the sample has 18,000 or so distinct CDR3 sequences; about 9% occur a single time. Of the sample, about 20% falls within the top ten clones.

Overall study outcomes, separate from this receptor: In HIV-infected patients, the apparent post-therapy recovery of the Gini index was not replicated in size-matched repertoire data. The therapy captured by the treated samples lasted only 2 to 3 months, arguably too short a period to observe immune reconstitution given low adult thymic output. Comparisons were complicated by unequal numbers of distinct sequences between patients and controls, and rare events from HIV-infected data were overweighted by size-matching. Compared with controls, HIV-infected patients showed significantly different mean usage of eight alpha and eight beta V genes. Alpha-beta chain pairing was not determined in the samples. HIV-infected repertoires had significantly higher mean Gini indices than controls, possibly reflecting oligoclonality. By Jaccard index and by the count of highly shared sequences, healthy controls shared more CDR3s between individuals than HIV+ patients did. The observed differences in diversity could not be explained by the slight differences in age and sex profiles between the study cohorts. Donor HLA types were not determined in the study. Processing was restricted to sixteen HIV-infected individuals, which the authors judged to be a major constraint on the generalizability of the findings. During therapy, a significant decrease in frequency was seen for HIV-associated CDR3s, whereas no significant change was found for CMV-associated CDR3s, although most of them became more frequent. MAIT cell alpha-chain CDR3s were found at high frequency in healthy controls but were severely depleted in HIV+ repertoires. Roughly threefold more distinct CDR3s and higher Shannon diversity were observed in healthy control repertoires than in untreated HIV+ repertoires. The use of whole blood limited sequencing depth and precluded separation of the dynamics of distinct T-cell subpopulations.

The study collected follow-up blood from HIV-infected patients roughly three months, about 14 weeks, after antiretroviral therapy began. Since whole blood was used without any cell fractionation, the repertoire reflected all peripheral T cells in unsorted form. A 2.5 ml sample of peripheral blood was drawn into Tempus tubes for RNA extraction. Treatment interruptions were among the grounds for excluding patients from enrollment, as were febrile or AIDS-related illness, tumors, hepatitis B or C coinfection, immunomodulatory therapy and recent vaccination. Residual genomic DNA was removed with the TURBO-DNase kit and globin mRNA was depleted with GLOBINclear. V is clipped by 5 bases and J by 5 bases, and the sequence between their germline boundaries is 11 bases long. Based on the germline V gene, the CDR1 and CDR2 sequences are SGHAT and FQNNGV. From its cysteine to its phenylalanine, the CDR3 spans 13 amino acids. The kept DNA is CDR3 alone, 39 bases in frame from the first base.

Regarding this clonotype: Its antigen target is currently unknown. No much larger clone exists at a distance of one base, and base qualities are not known.

The source is an adult with HIV infection. The sequenced sample was blood, obtained during antiretroviral therapy. The chain is encoded by TRBV11-2 joined to TRBJ2-3; TRBD2 might be the D gene, on 5 matching bases. The CDR3 region reads CASSLWTEDTQYF. The DNA reads TGTGCCAGCAGCCTCTGGACTGAAGATACGCAGTATTTT.